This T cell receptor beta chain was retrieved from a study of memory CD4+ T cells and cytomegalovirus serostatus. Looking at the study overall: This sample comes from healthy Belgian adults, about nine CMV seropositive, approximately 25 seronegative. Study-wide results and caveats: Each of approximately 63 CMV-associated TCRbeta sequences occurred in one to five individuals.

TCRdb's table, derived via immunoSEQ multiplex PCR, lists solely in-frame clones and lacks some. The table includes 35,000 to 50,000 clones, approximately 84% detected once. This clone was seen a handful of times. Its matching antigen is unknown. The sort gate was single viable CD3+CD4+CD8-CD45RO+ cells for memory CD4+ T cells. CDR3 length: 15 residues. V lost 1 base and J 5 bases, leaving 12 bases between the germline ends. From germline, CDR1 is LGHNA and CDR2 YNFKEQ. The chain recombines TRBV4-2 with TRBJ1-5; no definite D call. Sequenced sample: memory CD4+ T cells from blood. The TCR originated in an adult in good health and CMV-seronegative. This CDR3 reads CASSQVSPPDQPQHF. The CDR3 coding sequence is TGTGCCAGCAGCCAAGTAAGTCCCCCTGATCAGCCCCAGCATTTT.